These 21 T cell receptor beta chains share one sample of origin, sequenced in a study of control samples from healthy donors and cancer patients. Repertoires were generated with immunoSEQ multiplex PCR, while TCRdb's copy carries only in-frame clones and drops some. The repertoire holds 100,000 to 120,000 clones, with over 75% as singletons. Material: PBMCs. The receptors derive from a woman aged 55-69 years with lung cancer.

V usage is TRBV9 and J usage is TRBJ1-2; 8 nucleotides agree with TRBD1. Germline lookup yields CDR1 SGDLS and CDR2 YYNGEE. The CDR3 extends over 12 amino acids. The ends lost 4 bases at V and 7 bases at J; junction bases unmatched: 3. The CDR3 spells CASSPGGGGYTF. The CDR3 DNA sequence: TGTGCCAGCAGCCCAGGGGGCGGTGGCTACACCTTC.

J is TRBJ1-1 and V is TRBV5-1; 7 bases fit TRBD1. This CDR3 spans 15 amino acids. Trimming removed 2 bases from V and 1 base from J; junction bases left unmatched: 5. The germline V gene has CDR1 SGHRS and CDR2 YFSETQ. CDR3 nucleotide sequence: TGCGCCAGCAGCTTAGGGGGACAGACGAACACTGAAGCTTTCTTT. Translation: CASSLGGQTNTEAFF.

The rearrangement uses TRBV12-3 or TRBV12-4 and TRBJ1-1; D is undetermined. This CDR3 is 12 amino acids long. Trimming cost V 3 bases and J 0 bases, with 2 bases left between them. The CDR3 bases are TGTGCCAGCAGTTTCGTGAACACTGAAGCTTTCTTT. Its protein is CASSFVNTEAFF.

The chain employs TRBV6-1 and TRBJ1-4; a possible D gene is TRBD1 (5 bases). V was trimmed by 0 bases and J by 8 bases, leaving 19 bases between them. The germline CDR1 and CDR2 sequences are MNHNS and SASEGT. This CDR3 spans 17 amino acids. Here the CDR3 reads CASSEALRGRLVEKLFF. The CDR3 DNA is TGTGCCAGCAGTGAAGCGCTTCGGGGGAGGTTAGTCGAAAAACTGTTTTTT.

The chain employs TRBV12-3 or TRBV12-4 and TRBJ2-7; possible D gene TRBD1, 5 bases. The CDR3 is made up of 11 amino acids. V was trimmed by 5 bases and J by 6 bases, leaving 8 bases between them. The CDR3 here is CASSKQAEQYF. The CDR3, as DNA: TGTGCCAGCAGTAAACAGGCCGAGCAGTACTTC.

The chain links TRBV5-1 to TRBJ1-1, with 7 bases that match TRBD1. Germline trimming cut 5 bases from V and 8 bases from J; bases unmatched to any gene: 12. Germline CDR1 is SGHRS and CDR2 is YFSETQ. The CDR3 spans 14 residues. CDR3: CASRHDGTAREAFF. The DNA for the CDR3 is TGCGCCAGCAGGCACGACGGGACAGCTCGCGAAGCTTTCTTT.

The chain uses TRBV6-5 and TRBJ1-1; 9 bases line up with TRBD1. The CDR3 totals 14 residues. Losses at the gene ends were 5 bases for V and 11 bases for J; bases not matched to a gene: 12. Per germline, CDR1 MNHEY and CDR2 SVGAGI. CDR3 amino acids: CASSQVPGTGRAFF. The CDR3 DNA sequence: TGTGCCAGCAGTCAGGTGCCCGGGACAGGGCGGGCTTTCTTT.

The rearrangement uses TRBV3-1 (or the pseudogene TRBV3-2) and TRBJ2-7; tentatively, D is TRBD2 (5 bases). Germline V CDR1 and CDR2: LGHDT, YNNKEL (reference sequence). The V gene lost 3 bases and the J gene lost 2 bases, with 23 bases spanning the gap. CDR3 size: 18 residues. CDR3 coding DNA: TGTGCCAGCAGCCACGGGAAAATTGCAGCGCCTGAGGCCTACGAGCAGTACTTC. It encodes CASSHGKIAAPEAYEQYF.

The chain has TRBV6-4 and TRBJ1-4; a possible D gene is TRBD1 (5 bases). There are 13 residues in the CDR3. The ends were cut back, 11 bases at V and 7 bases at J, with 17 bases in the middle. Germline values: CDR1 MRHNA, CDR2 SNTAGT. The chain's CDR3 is CARSKTVGEKLFF. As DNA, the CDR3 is TGTGCCCGATCCAAGACAGTAGGTGAAAAACTGTTTTTT.

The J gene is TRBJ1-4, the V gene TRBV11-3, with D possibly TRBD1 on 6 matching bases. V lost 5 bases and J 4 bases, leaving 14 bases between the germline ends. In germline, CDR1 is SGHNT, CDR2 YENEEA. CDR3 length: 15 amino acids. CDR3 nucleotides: TGTGCCAGCAGCAAAGGGGGGTTGGATAATGAAAAACTGTTTTTT. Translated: CASSKGGLDNEKLFF.

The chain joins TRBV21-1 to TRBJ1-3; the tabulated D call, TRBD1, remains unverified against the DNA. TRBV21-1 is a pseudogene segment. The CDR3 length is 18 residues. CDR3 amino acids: CASSKDPRQGSSGNTIYF. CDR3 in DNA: TGTGCCAGCAGCAAAGATCCTCGGCAGGGGTCTTCTGGAAACACCATATATTTT.

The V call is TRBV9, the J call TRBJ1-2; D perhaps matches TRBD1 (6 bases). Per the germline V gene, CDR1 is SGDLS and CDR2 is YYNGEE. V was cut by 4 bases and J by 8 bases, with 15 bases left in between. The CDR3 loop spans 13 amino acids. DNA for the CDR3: TGTGCCAGCAGCAGAGGGGGAGTGGAGGGCTACACCTTC. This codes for CASSRGGVEGYTF.

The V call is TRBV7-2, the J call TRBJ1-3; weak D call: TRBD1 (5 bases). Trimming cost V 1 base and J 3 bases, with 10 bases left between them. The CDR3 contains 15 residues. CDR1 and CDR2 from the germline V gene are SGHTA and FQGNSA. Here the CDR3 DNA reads TGTGCCAGCAGCTTAGAGGCGGGGGGTGGAAACACCATATATTTT. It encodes CASSLEAGGGNTIYF.

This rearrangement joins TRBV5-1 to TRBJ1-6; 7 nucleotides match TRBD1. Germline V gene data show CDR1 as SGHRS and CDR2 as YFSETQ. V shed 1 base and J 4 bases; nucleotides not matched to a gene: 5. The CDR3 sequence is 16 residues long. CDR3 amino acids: CASSLSGQEYNSPLHF. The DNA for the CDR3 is TGCGCCAGCAGCTTGTCCGGACAGGAATATAATTCACCCCTCCACTTT.

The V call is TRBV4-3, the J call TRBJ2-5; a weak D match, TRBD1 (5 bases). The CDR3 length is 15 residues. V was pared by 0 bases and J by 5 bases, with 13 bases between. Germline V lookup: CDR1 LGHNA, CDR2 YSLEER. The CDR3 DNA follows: TGCGCCAGCAGCCAAGATAAGGGGCGATATGAGACCCAGTACTTC. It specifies CASSQDKGRYETQYF.

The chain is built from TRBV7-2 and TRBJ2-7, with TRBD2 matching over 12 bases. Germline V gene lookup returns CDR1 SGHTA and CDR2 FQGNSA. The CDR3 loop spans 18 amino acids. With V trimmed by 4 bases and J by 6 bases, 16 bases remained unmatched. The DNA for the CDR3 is TGTGCCAGCAGCTGGGGCGGGGCTAGCGGGAGGGTTGTTGCCGAGCAGTACTTC. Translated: CASSWGGASGRVVAEQYF.

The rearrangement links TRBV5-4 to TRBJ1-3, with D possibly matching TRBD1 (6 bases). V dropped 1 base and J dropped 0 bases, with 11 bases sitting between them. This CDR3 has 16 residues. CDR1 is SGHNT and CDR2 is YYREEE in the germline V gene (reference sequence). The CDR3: CASSLFRGGSGNTIYF. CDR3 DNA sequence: TGTGCCAGCAGCTTGTTTAGGGGGGGCTCTGGAAACACCATATATTTT.

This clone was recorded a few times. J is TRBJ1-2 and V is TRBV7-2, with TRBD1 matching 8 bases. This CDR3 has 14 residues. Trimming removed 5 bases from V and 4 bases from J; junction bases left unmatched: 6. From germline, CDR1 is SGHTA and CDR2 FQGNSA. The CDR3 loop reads CASSPDRGGYGYTF. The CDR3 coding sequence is TGTGCCAGCAGCCCCGACAGGGGAGGCTATGGCTACACCTTC. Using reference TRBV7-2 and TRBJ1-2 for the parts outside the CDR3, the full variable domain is GAGVSQSPSNKVTEKGKDVELRCDPISGHTALYWYRQSLGQGLEFLIYFQGNSAPDKSGLPSDRFSAERTGGSVSTLTIQRTQQEDSAVYLCASSPDRGGYGYTFGSGTRLTVV.

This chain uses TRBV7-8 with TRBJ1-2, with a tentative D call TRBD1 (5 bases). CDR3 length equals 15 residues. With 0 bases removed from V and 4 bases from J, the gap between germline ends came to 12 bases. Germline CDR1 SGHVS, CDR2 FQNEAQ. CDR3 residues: CASSLAGASFYGYTF. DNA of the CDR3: TGTGCCAGCAGCTTAGCCGGGGCATCCTTCTATGGCTACACCTTC.

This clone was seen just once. CDR3 region: CASQVGAGSGNTIYF. The CDR3 coding sequence is TGTGCCAGCCAGGTGGGAGCGGGCTCTGGAAACACCATATATTTT. V and J are TRBV11-3 and TRBJ1-3; no firm D call. The length of the CDR3 is 15 residues. Germline loops: CDR1 SGHNT, CDR2 YENEEA. V was pared by 8 bases and J by 0 bases, with 14 bases between.

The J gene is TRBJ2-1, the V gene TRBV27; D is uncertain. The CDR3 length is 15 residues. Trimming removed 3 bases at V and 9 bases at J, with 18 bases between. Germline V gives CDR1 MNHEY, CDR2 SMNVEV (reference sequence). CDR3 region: CASSLGWSWVAEQFF. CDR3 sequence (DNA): TGTGCCAGCAGTTTGGGTTGGTCATGGGTCGCTGAGCAGTTCTTC.